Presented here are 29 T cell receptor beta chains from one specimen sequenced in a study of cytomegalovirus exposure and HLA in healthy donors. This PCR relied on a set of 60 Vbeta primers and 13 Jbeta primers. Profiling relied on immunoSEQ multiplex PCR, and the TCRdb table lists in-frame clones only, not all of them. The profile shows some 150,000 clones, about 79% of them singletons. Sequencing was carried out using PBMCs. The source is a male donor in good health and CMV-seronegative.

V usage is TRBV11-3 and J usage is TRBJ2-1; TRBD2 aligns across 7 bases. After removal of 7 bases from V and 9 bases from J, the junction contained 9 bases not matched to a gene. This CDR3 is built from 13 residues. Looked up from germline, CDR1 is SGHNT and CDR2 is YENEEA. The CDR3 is CASTSHAGVEQFF. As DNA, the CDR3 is TGTGCCAGCACATCCCACGCGGGGGTTGAGCAGTTCTTC.

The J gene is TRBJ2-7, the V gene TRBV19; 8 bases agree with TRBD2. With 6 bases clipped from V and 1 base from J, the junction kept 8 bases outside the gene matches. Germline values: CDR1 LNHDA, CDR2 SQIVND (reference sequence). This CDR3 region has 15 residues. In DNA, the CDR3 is TGTGCCAGTAGCAAACTAGCGGTTGGGTCCTACGAGCAGTACTTC. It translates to CASSKLAVGSYEQYF.

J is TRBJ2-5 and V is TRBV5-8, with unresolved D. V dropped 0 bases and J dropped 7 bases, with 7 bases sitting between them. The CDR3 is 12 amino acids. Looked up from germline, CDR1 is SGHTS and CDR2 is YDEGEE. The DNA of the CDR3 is TGTGCCAGCAGCTTGGCCAGTGGGACCCAGTACTTC. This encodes CASSLASGTQYF.

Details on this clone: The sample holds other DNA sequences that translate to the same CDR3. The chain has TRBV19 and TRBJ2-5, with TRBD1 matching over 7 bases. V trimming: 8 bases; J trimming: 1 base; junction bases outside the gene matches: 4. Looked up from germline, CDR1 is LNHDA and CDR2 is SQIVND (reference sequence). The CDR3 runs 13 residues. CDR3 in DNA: TGTGCCAGTCGGAACAGGGGCCAAGAGACCCAGTACTTC. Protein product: CASRNRGQETQYF.

CDR3 protein: CASSSRFRSTEAFF. Written as DNA, the CDR3 is TGTGCCAGCAGCTCTCGATTTCGGAGCACTGAAGCTTTCTTT. This chain connects TRBV7-9 to TRBJ1-1; D gene uncertain. The CDR3 consists of 14 residues. Trimming shortened V by 4 bases and J by 4 bases, and 13 bases separated the two germline ends. Germline loops: CDR1 SEHNR, CDR2 FQNEAQ (reference sequence).

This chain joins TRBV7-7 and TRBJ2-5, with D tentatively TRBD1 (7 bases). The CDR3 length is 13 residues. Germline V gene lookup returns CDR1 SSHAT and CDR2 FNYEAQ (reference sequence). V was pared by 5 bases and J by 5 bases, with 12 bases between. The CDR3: CASSQTGRETQYF. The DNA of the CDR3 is TGTGCCAGCAGCCAGACAGGGAGGGAGACCCAGTACTTC.

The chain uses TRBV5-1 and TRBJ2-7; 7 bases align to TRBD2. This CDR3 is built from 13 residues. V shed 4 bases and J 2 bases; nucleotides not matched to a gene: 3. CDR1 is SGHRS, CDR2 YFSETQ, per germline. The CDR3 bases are TGCGCCAGCAGCCAGGGACTAACCTACGAGCAGTACTTC. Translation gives CASSQGLTYEQYF.

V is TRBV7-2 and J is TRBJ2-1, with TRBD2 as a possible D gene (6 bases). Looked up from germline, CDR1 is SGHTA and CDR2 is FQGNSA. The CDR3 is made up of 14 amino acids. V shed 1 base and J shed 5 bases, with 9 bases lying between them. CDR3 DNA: TGTGCCAGCAGCTTAGAACTAGCTAACAATGAGCAGTTCTTC. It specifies CASSLELANNEQFF.

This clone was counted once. The CDR3 reads CASSQDPGDTEAFF. For the CDR3, the DNA is TGTGCCAGCAGCCAAGATCCCGGGGACACTGAAGCTTTCTTT. This chain uses TRBV14 with TRBJ1-1; D gene ambiguous. Germline CDR1 and CDR2: SGHDN and FVKESK. The CDR3 runs 14 residues. V lost 0 bases and J 3 bases, leaving 8 bases between the germline ends.

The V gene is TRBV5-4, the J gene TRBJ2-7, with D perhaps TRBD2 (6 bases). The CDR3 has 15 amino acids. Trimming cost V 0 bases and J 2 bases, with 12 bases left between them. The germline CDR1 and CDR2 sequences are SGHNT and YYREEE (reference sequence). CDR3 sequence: CASSLGPGETYEQYF. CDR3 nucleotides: TGTGCCAGCAGCTTGGGTCCGGGAGAGACCTACGAGCAGTACTTC.

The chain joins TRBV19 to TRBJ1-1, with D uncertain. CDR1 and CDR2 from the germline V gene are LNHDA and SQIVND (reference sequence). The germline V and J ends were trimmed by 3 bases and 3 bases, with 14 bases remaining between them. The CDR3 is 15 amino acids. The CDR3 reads CASSIPERRDTEAFF. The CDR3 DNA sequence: TGTGCCAGTAGTATCCCCGAGAGGCGGGACACTGAAGCTTTCTTT.

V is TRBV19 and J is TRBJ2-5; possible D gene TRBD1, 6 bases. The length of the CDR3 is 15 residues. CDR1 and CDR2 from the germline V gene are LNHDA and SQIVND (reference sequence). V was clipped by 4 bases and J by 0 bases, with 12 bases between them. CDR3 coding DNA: TGTGCCAGTAGTAGGACAGCCAATCACCAAGAGACCCAGTACTTC. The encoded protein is CASSRTANHQETQYF.

This chain's CDR3 is CASSDRPGEKLFF. CDR3 coding DNA: TGTGCCAGCAGTGACAGGCCCGGGGAAAAACTGTTTTTT. The gene calls are TRBV6-4 and TRBJ1-4; no reliable D call. CDR1 is MRHNA and CDR2 is SNTAGT in the germline V gene. V lost 2 bases, J lost 8 bases, and 9 bases lay in between. There are 13 residues in the CDR3.

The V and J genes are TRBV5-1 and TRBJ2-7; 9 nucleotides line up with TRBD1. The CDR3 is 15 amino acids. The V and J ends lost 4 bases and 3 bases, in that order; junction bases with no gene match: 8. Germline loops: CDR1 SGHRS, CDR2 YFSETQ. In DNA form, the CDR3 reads TGCGCCAGCAGCGCCGGGACAGGGTCTGGCTACGAGCAGTACTTC. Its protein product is CASSAGTGSGYEQYF.

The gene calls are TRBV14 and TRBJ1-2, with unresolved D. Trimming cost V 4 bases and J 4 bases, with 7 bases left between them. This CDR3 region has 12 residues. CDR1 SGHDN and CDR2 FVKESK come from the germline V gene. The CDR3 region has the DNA TGTGCCAGCAGCCCGAGTAGCTATGGCTACACCTTC. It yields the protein CASSPSSYGYTF.

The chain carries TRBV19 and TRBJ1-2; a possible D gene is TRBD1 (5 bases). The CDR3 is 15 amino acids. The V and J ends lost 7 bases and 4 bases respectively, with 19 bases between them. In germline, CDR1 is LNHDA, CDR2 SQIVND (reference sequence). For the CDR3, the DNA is TGTGCCAGTACCCTGGTGGCAGGGTCCAGCTATGGCTACACCTTC. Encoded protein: CASTLVAGSSYGYTF.

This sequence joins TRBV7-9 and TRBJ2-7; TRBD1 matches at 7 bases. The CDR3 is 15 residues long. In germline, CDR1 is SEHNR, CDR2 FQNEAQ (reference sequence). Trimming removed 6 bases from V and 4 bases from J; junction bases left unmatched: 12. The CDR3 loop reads CASSFRGTGVYEQYF. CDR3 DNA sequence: TGTGCCAGCAGTTTCCGCGGAACAGGGGTATACGAGCAGTACTTC.

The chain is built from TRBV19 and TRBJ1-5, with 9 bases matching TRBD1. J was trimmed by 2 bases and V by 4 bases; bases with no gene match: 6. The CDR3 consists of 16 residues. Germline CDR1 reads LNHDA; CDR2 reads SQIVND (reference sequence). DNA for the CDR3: TGTGCCAGTAGTACCTGGGACAGGGACGGCAATCAGCCCCAGCATTTT. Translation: CASSTWDRDGNQPQHF.

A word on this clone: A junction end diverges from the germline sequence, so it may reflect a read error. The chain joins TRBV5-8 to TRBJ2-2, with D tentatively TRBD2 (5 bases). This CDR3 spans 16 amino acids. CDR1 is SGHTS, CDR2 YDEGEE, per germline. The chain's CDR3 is CASSPLLRGNAGELFF. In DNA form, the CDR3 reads TGTGCCAGCAGCCCCCTTTTGAGAGGGAACGCCGGGGAGCTGTTTTTT.

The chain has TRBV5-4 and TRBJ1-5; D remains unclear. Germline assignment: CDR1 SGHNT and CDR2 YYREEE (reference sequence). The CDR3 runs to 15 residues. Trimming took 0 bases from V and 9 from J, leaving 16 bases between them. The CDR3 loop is CASSLDSTTAAPQHF. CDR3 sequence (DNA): TGTGCCAGCAGCTTGGATAGTACAACAGCGGCGCCCCAGCATTTT.

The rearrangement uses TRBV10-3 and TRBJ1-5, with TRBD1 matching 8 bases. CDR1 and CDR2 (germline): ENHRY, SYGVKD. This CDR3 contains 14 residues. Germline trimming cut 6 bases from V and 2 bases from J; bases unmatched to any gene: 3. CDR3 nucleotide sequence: TGTGCCATCAGACCGGGACAGGGCAATCAGCCCCAGCATTTT. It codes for CAIRPGQGNQPQHF.

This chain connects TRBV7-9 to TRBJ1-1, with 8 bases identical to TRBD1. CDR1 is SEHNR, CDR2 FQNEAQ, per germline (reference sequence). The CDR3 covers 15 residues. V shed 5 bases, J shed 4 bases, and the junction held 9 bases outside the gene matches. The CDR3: CASSTDRVVSTEAFF. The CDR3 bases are TGTGCCAGCAGCACGGACAGGGTGGTAAGCACTGAAGCTTTCTTT.

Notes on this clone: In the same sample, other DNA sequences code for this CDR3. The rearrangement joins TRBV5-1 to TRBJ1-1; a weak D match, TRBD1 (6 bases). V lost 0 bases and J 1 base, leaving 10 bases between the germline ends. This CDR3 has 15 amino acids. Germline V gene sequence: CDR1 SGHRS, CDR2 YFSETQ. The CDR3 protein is CASSLGSGANTEAFF. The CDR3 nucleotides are TGCGCCAGCAGCTTGGGGTCAGGGGCGAACACTGAAGCTTTCTTT.

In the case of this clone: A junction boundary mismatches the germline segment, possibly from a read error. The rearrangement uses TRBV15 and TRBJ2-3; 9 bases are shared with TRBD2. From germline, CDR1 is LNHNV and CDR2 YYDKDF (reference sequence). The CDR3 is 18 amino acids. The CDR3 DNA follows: TGTGCCACCAGCAGAGATCCAGGATTAGCGGGAGTCATGGATATGCAGTATTTT. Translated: CATSRDPGLAGVMDMQYF. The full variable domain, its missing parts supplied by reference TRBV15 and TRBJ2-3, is DAMVIQNPRYQVTQFGKPVTLSCSQTLNHNVMYWYQQKSSQAPKLLFHYYDKDFNNEADTPDNFQSRRPNTSFCFLDIRSPGLGDTAMYLCATSRDPGLAGVMDMQYFGPGTRLTVL.

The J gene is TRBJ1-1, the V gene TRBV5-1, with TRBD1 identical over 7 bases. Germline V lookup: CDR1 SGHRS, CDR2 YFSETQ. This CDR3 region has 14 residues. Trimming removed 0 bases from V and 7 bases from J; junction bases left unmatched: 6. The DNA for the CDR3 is TGCGCCAGCAGCTTGGTGTCAGGGGGAAATGAAGCTTTCTTT. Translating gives CASSLVSGGNEAFF.

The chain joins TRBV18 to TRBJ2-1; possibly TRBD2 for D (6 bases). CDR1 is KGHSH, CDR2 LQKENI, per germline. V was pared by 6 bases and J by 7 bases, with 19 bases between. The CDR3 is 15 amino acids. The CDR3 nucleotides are TGTGCCAGCTCCGCCAGTCAGGGAGGACTGAATGAGCAGTTCTTC. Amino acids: CASSASQGGLNEQFF.

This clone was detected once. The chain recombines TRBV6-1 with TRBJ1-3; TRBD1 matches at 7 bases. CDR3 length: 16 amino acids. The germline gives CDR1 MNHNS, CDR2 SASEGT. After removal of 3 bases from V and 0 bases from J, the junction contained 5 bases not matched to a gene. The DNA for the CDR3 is TGTGCCAGCAGTGAGGGACAGTTAATCTCTGGAAACACCATATATTTT. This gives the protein CASSEGQLISGNTIYF.

CDR3 in DNA: TGTGCCAGCAGTTTAGGGACAGGGCCGTACGAGCAGTACTTC. Amino acid sequence: CASSLGTGPYEQYF. This chain uses TRBV27 with TRBJ2-7; 9 bases are a match to TRBD1. In germline, CDR1 is MNHEY, CDR2 SMNVEV (reference sequence). The CDR3 runs 14 residues. J gave up 4 bases and V 2 bases, and 3 bases lay outside the gene matches.

This chain's CDR3 is CASSLAGTSRTDTQYF. CDR3 DNA: TGCGCCAGCAGCTTGGCGGGGACTAGCCGCACAGATACGCAGTATTTT. The chain joins TRBV5-1 to TRBJ2-3, with TRBD2 identical over 9 bases. With V trimmed by 0 bases and J by 1 base, 3 bases remained unmatched. This CDR3 is 16 amino acids long. Germline CDR1 and CDR2: SGHRS and YFSETQ.